This TCR beta chain derives from a study of CD8 T cells in ankylosing spondylitis. This clonotype has only a few counts. CDR1 and CDR2 (germline): SGHTA, FQGNSA. The CDR3 is made up of 14 amino acids. With 6 bases clipped from V and 8 bases from J, the junction kept 6 bases outside the gene matches. TCRdb fed the 5' RACE reads into MiXCR, producing one record per CDR3 protein. The sample has roughly 100,000 distinct CDR3 sequences, less than 25% seen once. This clonotype was sampled from a male donor with ankylosing spondylitis. This chain links TRBV7-2 with TRBJ1-4; the match to TRBD1 covers 10 bases. Sequenced: synovial fluid, either unsorted or a sorted T cell fraction (not recorded which). The CDR3 loop reads CASRTGTGDEKLFF. CDR3 DNA: TGTGCCAGCAGGACCGGGACAGGGGACGAAAAACTGTTTTTT.